This T cell receptor beta chain derives from a study of vaccination and CD4 T cells after COVID-19. TCRdb reanalysed the PCR reads using MiXCR and keeps one entry per CDR3 protein. Here the sample spans 15,000 to 16,000 distinct CDR3 sequences, around 69% being singletons. The germline V and J ends were trimmed by 4 bases and 6 bases, with 15 bases remaining between them. The CDR3 loop spans 15 amino acids. Germline CDR1 is SGHTA and CDR2 is FQGNSA. V usage is TRBV7-2 and J usage is TRBJ2-2; TRBD2 is a possible D gene (5 bases). The TCR was taken from a human donor who had recovered from COVID-19. This material consisted of CD4+ T cells from blood, taken after SARS-CoV-2 vaccination. In DNA, the CDR3 is TGTGCCAGCAGCTCCCCTACGTTGGGAGCCGGGGAGCTGTTTTTT. Translation gives CASSSPTLGAGELFF.